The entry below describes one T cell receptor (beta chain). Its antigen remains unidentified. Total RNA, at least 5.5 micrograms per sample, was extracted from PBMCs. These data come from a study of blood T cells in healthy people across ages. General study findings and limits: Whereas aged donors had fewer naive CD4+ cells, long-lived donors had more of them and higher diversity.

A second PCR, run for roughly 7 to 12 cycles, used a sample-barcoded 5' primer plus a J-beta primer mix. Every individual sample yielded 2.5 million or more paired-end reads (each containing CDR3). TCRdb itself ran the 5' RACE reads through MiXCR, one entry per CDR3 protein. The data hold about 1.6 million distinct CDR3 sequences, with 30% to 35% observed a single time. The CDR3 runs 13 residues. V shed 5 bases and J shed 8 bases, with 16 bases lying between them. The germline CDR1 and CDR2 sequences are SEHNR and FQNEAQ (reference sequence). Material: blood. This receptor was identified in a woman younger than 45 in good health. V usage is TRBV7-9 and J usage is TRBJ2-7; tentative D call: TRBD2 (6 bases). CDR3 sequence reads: CASSPGGREKQYF. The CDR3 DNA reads TGTGCCAGCAGCCCCGGGGGTAGGGAGAAGCAGTACTTC.